This TCR beta chain was documented in a study of memory CD8 T cells in hepatitis C reinfection. Overall study context: Samples at peak reinfection came 3 to 8 weeks post-detection.

Indicated time point: peak reinfection, 3 to 8 weeks after reinfection detection. Sorted cells were sequenced directly ex vivo without any in vitro expansion. Clones were read by immunoSEQ multiplex PCR, and TCRdb kept only the in-frame ones, dropping some. This sample has about 47,000 clones, with 88% found just once. The germline gives CDR1 MGHRA, CDR2 YSYEKL. Between the trimmed V and J ends, which lost 2 bases and 4 bases, there was a span of 9 bases. The CDR3 sequence is 15 residues long. The chain carries TRBV4-1 and TRBJ2-6; D unclear. The TCR sequence derives from a young man with hepatitis C virus infection. Sequencing was performed on naive CD8+ T cells sorted from blood. CDR3 amino acids: CASSQTPFGANVLTF. The CDR3 DNA follows: TGCGCCAGCAGCCAAACTCCTTTCGGGGCCAACGTCCTGACTTTC.